This TCR beta chain stems from a study of CD8 T cells in ankylosing spondylitis. The CDR3 consists of 13 residues. Between the trimmed V and J ends, which lost 5 bases and 8 bases, there was a span of 18 bases. Germline loops: CDR1 DFQATT, CDR2 SNEGSKA (reference sequence). TCRdb recomputed calls from the 5' RACE reads with MiXCR, one row per CDR3 protein. The profile shows about 240,000 distinct CDR3 sequences, 8% to 9.5% of them singletons. Many counts were recorded for this clonotype. This sequence joins TRBV20-1 and TRBJ1-1, with a possible D match to TRBD1 (5 bases). The sequenced sample consisted of blood, either unsorted or a sorted T cell fraction (not recorded which). The TCR comes from a male donor with ankylosing spondylitis or in good health (not recorded which). CDR3 DNA: TGCAGTGCTTTGGGGGGGTCGGTGGGAGAAGCTTTCTTT. It encodes CSALGGSVGEAFF.